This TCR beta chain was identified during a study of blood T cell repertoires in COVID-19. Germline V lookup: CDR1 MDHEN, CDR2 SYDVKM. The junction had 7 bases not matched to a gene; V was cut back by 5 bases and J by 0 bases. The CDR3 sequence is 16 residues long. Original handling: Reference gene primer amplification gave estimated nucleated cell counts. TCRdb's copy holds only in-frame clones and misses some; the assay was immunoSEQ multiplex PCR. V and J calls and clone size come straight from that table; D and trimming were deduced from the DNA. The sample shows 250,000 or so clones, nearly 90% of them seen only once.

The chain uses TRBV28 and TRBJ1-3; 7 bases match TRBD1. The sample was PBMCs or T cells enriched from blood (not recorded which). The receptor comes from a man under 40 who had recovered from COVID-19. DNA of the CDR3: TGTGCCAGCAGTCCCTGGACAGGCCCCTCTGGAAACACCATATATTTT. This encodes CASSPWTGPSGNTIYF. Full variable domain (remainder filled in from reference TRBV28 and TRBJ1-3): DVKVTQSSRYLVKRTGEKVFLECVQDMDHENMFWYRQDPGLGLRLIYFSYDVKMKEKGDIPEGYSVSREKKERFSLILESASTNQTSMYLCASSPWTGPSGNTIYFGEGSWLTVV.